This entry is about one T cell receptor beta chain. Antigen: not known. Researchers ran the PCR with 60 Vbeta and 13 Jbeta primers. Clones were sequenced by immunoSEQ multiplex PCR, and TCRdb holds only the in-frame ones, with some missing. The sample gives about 90,000 clones, 85% to 90% of which show up once; about 2.3% is in the top ten. With 6 bases removed from V and 7 bases from J, the gap between germline ends came to 31 bases. CDR3 length equals 19 residues. The germline V gene has CDR1 ENHRY and CDR2 SYGVKD. The sample is drawn from a study of cytomegalovirus exposure and HLA in healthy donors. Whole-study results and caveats: Cytomegalovirus-associated TCR beta chains were listed, numbering more than 150. Earlier results showed most TCR beta V segments being productive about 90% or about 30% of the time. TCR beta sequences reportedly predicted most subjects' HLA-A and HLA-B alleles accurately.

The V call is TRBV10-3, the J call TRBJ2-1, with a tentative D call TRBD2 (5 bases). Sequencing input: PBMCs. The source is a man between 18 and 35 years old in good health and CMV-seronegative. In nucleotides, the CDR3 is TGTGCCATCAGCCCGAACCCCTCCACCTACAGAAGGAGGAGGAATGAGCAGTTCTTC. The encoded protein is CAISPNPSTYRRRRNEQFF.